The 16 T cell receptor beta chains listed next were all sequenced from one sample in a study of blood T cells in healthy people across ages. Through a sample-barcoded 5' primer and a J-beta primer mix, a second PCR was run for roughly 6 to 12 cycles. TCRdb called the 5' RACE reads again in MiXCR, with one record for every CDR3 protein. The table has 720,000 or so distinct CDR3 sequences, over 40% seen once. What was sequenced was blood. These receptors were collected from a man of 80 years or more in good health.

This chain connects TRBV6-6 to TRBJ1-4; D gene ambiguous. Germline V gene lookup returns CDR1 MNHNY and CDR2 SVGAGI (reference sequence). Trimming stripped 9 bases from V and 4 bases from J, with 9 bases between. The CDR3 length is 12 residues. CDR3 amino acids: CASLAFNEKLFF. The CDR3 nucleotides are TGTGCCAGTTTGGCGTTTAATGAAAAACTGTTTTTT.

The chain recombines TRBV6-1 with TRBJ2-4, with D possibly being TRBD2 (6 bases). Trimming left V 2 bases short and J 0 bases short, with 11 bases between. Germline V gene data show CDR1 as MNHNS and CDR2 as SASEGT. The CDR3 length is 16 residues. The DNA of the CDR3 is TGTGCCAGCAGTGAAAGGAGGGTGCTAGCCAAAAACATTCAGTACTTC. It yields the protein CASSERRVLAKNIQYF.

In this sample, this clonotype turned up a few times. The genes are TRBV6-2 or TRBV6-3 and TRBJ1-2; the match to TRBD1 covers 9 bases. V was pared by 5 bases and J by 1 base, with 8 bases of the junction left unmatched. The CDR3 is 16 residues long. Looked up from germline, CDR1 is MNHEY and CDR2 is SVGEGT. The CDR3 bases are TGTGCCAGCAGTCCGGGACAGGGAAGGGATAACTATGGCTACACCTTC. This translates into CASSPGQGRDNYGYTF.

V gene TRBV7-2 combines with J gene TRBJ1-2; possible D gene TRBD1, 5 bases. This CDR3 has 13 residues. V dropped 2 bases and J dropped 10 bases, with 14 bases sitting between them. Germline CDR1 is SGHTA and CDR2 is FQGNSA. CDR3 amino acids: CASSLRAGPSYTF. In DNA, the CDR3 is TGTGCCAGCAGCTTACGGGCAGGGCCTTCCTACACCTTC.

This clonotype was recorded a few times. The rearrangement joins TRBV7-2 to TRBJ2-4; weak D call: TRBD1 (6 bases). Trimming removed 6 bases at V and 2 bases at J, with 17 bases between. The CDR3 totals 16 residues. CDR1 SGHTA and CDR2 FQGNSA come from the germline V gene. The CDR3 DNA is TGTGCCAGCAGTTTACAGGGACGTGGGCCCAAAAACATTCAGTACTTC. Protein product: CASSLQGRGPKNIQYF.

This clonotype turned up a few times. It may be a read error: a sequence one base away is much more abundant. CDR3 in DNA: TGTGCCAACAGCTTAGGACGGGGAAACGCTGAAGCTTTCTTT. It translates to CANSLGRGNAEAFF. The chain is built from TRBV7-9 and TRBJ1-1; D is unclear. CDR3 length equals 14 residues. Germline V gives CDR1 SEHNR, CDR2 FQNEAQ (reference sequence). Combining the CDR3 with reference TRBV7-9 and TRBJ1-1 gives the whole variable domain DTGVSQNPRHKITKRGQNVTFRCDPISEHNRLYWYRQTLGQGPEFLTYFQNEAQLEKSRLLSDRFSAERPKGSFSTLEIQRTEQGDSAMYLCANSLGRGNAEAFFGQGTRLTVV.

Of note for this clonotype: Just one base apart from a much larger clone, this may be a read error. The CDR3 carries no conserved terminal phenylalanine or tryptophan, so it likely arises from a read error. The rearrangement links TRBV6-2 or TRBV6-3 to TRBJ2-1; D may correspond to TRBD1 or TRBD2 (5 bases each). With 8 bases removed from V and 7 bases from J, the gap between germline ends came to 9 bases. CDR1 and CDR2 from the germline V gene are MNHEY and SVGEGT. This CDR3 has 11 amino acids. The CDR3 region is CASSWGNEQFL. DNA for the CDR3: TGTGCCAGCTCCTGGGGGAATGAGCAGTTCTTA.

This clonotype was seen ten or more times. The chain couples TRBV10-3 to TRBJ1-2; D perhaps matches TRBD1 (6 bases). This CDR3 contains 17 residues. V was shortened by 4 bases and J by 6 bases, with 24 bases between the two germline ends. Germline values: CDR1 ENHRY, CDR2 SYGVKD. CDR3 amino acids: CAISGGDRDTRRNGYTF. DNA for the CDR3: TGTGCCATCAGTGGGGGAGATAGGGACACCCGGCGGAATGGCTACACCTTC.

The chain links TRBV20-1 to TRBJ1-1; D perhaps matches TRBD1 (5 bases). The V and J ends lost 6 bases and 1 base respectively, with 9 bases between them. The length of the CDR3 is 12 residues. CDR1 and CDR2 from the germline V gene are DFQATT and SNEGSKA (reference sequence). CDR3 loop: CSAGQPNTEAFF. CDR3 in DNA: TGCAGTGCAGGACAACCGAACACTGAAGCTTTCTTT.

The gene calls are TRBV4-3 and TRBJ2-1, with TRBD2 matching over 8 bases. Germline V gives CDR1 LGHNA, CDR2 YSLEER. The CDR3 loop spans 16 amino acids. V lost 4 bases, J lost 3 bases, and 8 bases stayed unmatched. The CDR3 sequence: CASSRGQGTSYNEQFF. The CDR3 DNA reads TGCGCCAGCAGCCGGGGGCAGGGGACTAGCTACAATGAGCAGTTCTTC.

This clonotype has just a few counts. The CDR3 loop reads CSASPRQAAYEQYF. For the CDR3, the DNA is TGCAGTGCTAGCCCTCGCCAGGCAGCCTACGAGCAGTACTTC. This chain connects TRBV20-1 to TRBJ2-7, with D hard to call. CDR1 and CDR2 (germline): DFQATT, SNEGSKA (reference sequence). The CDR3 covers 14 residues. V shed 3 bases and J shed 2 bases, with 14 bases lying between them.

This chain's CDR3 is CSGGNQETQYF. The CDR3 region has the DNA TGCAGCGGGGGGAACCAAGAGACCCAGTACTTC. The chain uses TRBV29-1 and TRBJ2-5; TRBD1 or TRBD2 may be the D gene (5 bases each). This CDR3 has 11 residues. The germline gives CDR1 SQVTM, CDR2 ANQGSEA. V dropped 7 bases and J dropped 0 bases, with 6 bases sitting between them.

This clonotype was counted once. The rearrangement links TRBV7-9 to TRBJ2-3; possibly TRBD1 for D (6 bases). V dropped 4 bases and J dropped 0 bases, with 14 bases sitting between them. Germline CDR1 and CDR2: SEHNR and FQNEAQ (reference sequence). This CDR3 contains 16 residues. The chain's CDR3 is CASSSQGPSSTDTQYF. The CDR3 nucleotides are TGTGCCAGCAGCTCCCAGGGGCCGTCAAGCACAGATACGCAGTATTTT.

The genes are TRBV7-6 and TRBJ1-6; D gene uncertain. CDR3 size: 13 residues. Germline CDR1 reads SGHVS; CDR2 reads FNYEAQ. Trimming took 7 bases from V and 8 from J, leaving 12 bases between them. CDR3 sequence: CASKPSQDSPLHF. The CDR3 bases are TGTGCCAGCAAACCAAGCCAGGATTCACCCCTCCACTTT.

The DNA for the CDR3 is TGTGCCAGCAGCCGTCCAGGGTTCTACGAGCAGTACTTC. Translating it yields CASSRPGFYEQYF. The chain combines TRBV28 with TRBJ2-4, with D possibly matching TRBD1 (5 bases). The end of the DNA aligns better with TRBJ2-7, so the J call may be wrong. The CDR3 is made up of 13 amino acids. From germline, CDR1 is MDHEN and CDR2 SYDVKM.

The chain carries TRBV4-1 and TRBJ2-5; 8 bases are a match to TRBD1. Losses at the gene ends were 7 bases for V and 5 bases for J; bases not matched to a gene: 12. Germline CDR1 is MGHRA and CDR2 is YSYEKL. The CDR3 extends over 15 amino acids. The CDR3 reads CASTPDRGRGETQYF. Written as DNA, the CDR3 is TGCGCCAGCACTCCCGACAGGGGACGGGGGGAGACCCAGTACTTC.